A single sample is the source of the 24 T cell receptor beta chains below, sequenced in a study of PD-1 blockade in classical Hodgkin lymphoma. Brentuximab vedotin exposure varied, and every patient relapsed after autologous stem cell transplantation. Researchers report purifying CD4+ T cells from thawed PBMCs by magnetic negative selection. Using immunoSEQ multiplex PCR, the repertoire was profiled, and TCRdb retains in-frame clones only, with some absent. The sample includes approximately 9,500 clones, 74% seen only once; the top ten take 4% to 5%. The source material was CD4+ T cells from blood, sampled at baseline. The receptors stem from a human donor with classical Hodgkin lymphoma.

CDR3 residues: CASRLAGNTIYF. CDR3 nucleotides: TGTGCCAGCCGTCTTGCGGGAAACACCATATATTTT. This sequence joins TRBV19 and TRBJ1-3; D gene uncertain. This CDR3 is 12 amino acids long. V was pared by 9 bases and J by 4 bases, with 10 bases between. Germline V CDR1 and CDR2: LNHDA, SQIVND (reference sequence).

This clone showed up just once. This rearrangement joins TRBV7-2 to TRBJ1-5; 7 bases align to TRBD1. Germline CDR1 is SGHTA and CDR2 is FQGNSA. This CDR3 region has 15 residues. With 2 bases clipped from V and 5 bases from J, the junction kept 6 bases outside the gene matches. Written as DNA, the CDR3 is TGTGCCAGCAGCTTAACAGGGGCGGACGATCAGCCCCAGCATTTT. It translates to CASSLTGADDQPQHF. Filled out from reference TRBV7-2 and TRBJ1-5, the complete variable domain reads GAGVSQSPSNKVTEKGKDVELRCDPISGHTALYWYRQSLGQGLEFLIYFQGNSAPDKSGLPSDRFSAERTGGSVSTLTIQRTQQEDSAVYLCASSLTGADDQPQHFGDGTRLSIL.

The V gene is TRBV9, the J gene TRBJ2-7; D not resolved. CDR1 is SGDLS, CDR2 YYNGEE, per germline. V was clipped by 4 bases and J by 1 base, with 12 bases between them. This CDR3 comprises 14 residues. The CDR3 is CASSLDPTSYEQYF. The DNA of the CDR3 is TGTGCCAGCAGCCTCGACCCGACATCCTACGAGCAGTACTTC.

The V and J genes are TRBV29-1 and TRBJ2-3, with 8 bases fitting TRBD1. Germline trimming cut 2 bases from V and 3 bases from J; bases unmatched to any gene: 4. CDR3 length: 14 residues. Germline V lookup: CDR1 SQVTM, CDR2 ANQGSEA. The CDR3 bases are TGCAGCGTTGAACAGGACAGGGTAACAGATACGCAGTATTTT. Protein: CSVEQDRVTDTQYF.

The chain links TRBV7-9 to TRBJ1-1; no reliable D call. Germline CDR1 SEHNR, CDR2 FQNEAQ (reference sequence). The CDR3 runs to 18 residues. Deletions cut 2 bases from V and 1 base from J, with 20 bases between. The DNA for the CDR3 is TGTGCCAGCAGCTTATACGGCACCTATCTGGGGAAGAACACTGAAGCTTTCTTT. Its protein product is CASSLYGTYLGKNTEAFF. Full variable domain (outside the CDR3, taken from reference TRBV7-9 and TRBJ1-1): DTGVSQNPRHKITKRGQNVTFRCDPISEHNRLYWYRQTLGQGPEFLTYFQNEAQLEKSRLLSDRFSAERPKGSFSTLEIQRTEQGDSAMYLCASSLYGTYLGKNTEAFFGQGTRLTVV.

CDR3: CASSLSLAGTNNEQFF. CDR3 DNA: TGTGCCAGCAGCTTATCCCTAGCGGGGACCAACAATGAGCAGTTCTTC. The V call is TRBV7-9, the J call TRBJ2-1, with 9 bases lining up with TRBD2. Germline CDR1 is SEHNR and CDR2 is FQNEAQ (reference sequence). The CDR3 is 16 amino acids. V was pared by 2 bases and J by 5 bases, with 7 bases of the junction left unmatched.

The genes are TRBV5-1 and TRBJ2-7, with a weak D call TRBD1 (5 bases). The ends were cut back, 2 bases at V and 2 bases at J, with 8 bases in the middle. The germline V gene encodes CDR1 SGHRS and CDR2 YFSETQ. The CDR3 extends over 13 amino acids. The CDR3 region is CASSLDRAYEQYF. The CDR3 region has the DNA TGCGCCAGCAGCTTAGACAGAGCCTACGAGCAGTACTTC.

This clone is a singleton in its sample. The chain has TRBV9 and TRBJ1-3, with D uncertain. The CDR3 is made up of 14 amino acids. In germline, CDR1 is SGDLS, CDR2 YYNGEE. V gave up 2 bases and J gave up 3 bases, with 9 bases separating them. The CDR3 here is CASSVGEGGNTIYF. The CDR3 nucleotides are TGTGCCAGCAGCGTCGGGGAGGGTGGAAACACCATATATTTT.

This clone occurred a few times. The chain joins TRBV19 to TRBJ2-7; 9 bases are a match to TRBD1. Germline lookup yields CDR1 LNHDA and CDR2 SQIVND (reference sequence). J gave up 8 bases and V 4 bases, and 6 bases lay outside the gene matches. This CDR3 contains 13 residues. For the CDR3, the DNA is TGTGCCAGTAGTACCGGGACAGGGTTCAAGCAGTACTTC. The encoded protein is CASSTGTGFKQYF.

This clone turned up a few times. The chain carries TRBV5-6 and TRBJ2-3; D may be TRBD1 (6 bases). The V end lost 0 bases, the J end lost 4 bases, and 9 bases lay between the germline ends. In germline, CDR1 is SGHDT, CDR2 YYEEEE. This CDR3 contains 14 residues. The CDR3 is CASSLEGGPDTQYF. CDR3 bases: TGTGCCAGCAGCTTGGAAGGGGGACCAGATACGCAGTATTTT.

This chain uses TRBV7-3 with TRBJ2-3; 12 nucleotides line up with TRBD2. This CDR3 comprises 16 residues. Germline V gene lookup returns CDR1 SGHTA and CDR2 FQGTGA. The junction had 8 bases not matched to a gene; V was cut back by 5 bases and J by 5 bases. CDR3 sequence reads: CASSRGLAGRKDTQYF. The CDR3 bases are TGTGCCAGCAGCCGCGGACTAGCGGGACGGAAAGATACGCAGTATTTT.

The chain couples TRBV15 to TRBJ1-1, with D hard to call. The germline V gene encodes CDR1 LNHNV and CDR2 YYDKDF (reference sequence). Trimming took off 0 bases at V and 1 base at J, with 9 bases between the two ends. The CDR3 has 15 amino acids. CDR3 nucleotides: TGTGCCACCAGCAGAGATATTGGAGCGAACACTGAAGCTTTCTTT. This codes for CATSRDIGANTEAFF.

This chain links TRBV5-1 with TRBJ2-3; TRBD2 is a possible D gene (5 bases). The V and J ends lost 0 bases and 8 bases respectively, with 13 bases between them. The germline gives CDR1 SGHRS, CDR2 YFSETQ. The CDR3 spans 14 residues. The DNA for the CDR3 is TGCGCCAGCAGCTTGGCAGAGTCCCGGGGTACGCAGTATTTT. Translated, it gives CASSLAESRGTQYF.

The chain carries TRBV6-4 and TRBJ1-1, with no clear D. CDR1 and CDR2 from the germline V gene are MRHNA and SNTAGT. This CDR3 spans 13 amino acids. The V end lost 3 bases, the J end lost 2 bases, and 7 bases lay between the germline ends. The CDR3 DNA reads TGTGCCAGCAGTGAGACGGGAAACACTGAAGCTTTCTTT. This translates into CASSETGNTEAFF.

CDR3 in amino acids: CASSPGQDNEQYF. For the CDR3, the DNA is TGTGCCAGCTCTCCGGGACAGGATAACGAGCAGTACTTC. The V and J genes are TRBV18 and TRBJ2-7, with 8 positions matching TRBD1. This CDR3 is built from 13 residues. Germline CDR1 and CDR2: KGHSH and LQKENI. J lost 5 bases, V lost 6 bases, and 6 bases had no gene match.

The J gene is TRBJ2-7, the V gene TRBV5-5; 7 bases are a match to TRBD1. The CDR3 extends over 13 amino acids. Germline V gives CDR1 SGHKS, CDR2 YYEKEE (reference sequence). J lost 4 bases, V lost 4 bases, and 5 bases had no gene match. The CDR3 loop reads CASSETGPYEQYF. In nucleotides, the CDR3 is TGTGCCAGCAGCGAGACAGGGCCTTACGAGCAGTACTTC.

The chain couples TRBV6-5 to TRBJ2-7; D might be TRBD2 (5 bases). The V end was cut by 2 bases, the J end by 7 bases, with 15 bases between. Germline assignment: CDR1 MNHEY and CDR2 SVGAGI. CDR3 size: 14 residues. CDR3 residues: CASSYTASSGEQYF. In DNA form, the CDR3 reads TGTGCCAGCAGTTACACCGCAAGCTCGGGGGAGCAGTACTTC.

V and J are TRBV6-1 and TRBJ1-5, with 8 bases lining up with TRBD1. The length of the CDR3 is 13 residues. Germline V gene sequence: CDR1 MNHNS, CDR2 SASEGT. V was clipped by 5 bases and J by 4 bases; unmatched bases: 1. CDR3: CASSTGGNQPQHF. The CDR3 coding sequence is TGTGCCAGCAGTACAGGGGGTAATCAGCCCCAGCATTTT.

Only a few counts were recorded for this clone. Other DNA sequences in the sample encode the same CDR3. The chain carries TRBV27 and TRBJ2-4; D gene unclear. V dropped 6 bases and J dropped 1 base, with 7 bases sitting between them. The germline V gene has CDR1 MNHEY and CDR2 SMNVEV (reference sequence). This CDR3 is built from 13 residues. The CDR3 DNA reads TGTGCCAGCAGCTCACTCGCCAAAAACATTCAGTACTTC. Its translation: CASSSLAKNIQYF.

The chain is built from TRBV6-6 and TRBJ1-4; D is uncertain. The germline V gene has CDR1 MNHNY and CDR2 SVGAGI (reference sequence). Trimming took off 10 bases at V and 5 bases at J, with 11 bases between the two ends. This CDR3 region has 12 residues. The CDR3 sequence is CATRRPNEKLFF. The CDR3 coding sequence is TGTGCCACCAGAAGGCCAAATGAAAAACTGTTTTTT.

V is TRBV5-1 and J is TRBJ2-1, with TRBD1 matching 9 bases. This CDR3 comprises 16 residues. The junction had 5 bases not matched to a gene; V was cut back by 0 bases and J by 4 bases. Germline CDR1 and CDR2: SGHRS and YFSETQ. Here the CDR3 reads CASSLVRQGDYNEQFF. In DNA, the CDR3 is TGCGCCAGCAGCTTGGTCCGACAGGGGGATTACAATGAGCAGTTCTTC.

The CDR3 bases are TGTGCCAGCAGCGCCAGGGGAGTCGGTTCTCAGTCTGGAAACACCATATATTTT. It specifies CASSARGVGSQSGNTIYF. J is TRBJ1-3 and V is TRBV7-2, with D possibly matching TRBD1 (6 bases). The CDR3 length is 18 residues. The germline CDR1 and CDR2 sequences are SGHTA and FQGNSA. V was trimmed by 5 bases and J by 1 base, leaving 21 bases between them.

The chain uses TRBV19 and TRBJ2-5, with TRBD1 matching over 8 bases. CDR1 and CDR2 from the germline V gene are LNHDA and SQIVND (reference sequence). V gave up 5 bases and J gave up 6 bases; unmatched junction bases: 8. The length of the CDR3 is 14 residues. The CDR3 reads CASSDGQGGQTQYF. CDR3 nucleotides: TGTGCCAGTAGTGATGGACAGGGTGGGCAGACCCAGTACTTC. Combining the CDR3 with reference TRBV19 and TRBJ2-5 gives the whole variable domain DGGITQSPKYLFRKEGQNVTLSCEQNLNHDAMYWYRQDPGQGLRLIYYSQIVNDFQKGDIAEGYSVSREKKESFPLTVTSAQKNPTAFYLCASSDGQGGQTQYFGPGTRLLVL.

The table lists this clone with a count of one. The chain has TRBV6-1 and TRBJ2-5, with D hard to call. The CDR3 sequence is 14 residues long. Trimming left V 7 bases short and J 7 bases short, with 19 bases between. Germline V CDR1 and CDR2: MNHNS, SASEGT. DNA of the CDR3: TGTGCCAGCAAAGGACCAATGACCCCGGGGACCCAGTACTTC. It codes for CASKGPMTPGTQYF.